This T cell receptor beta chain was sequenced for a study of cytomegalovirus exposure and HLA in healthy donors (dated by TCRdb to about 2017). Turning to the overall study: An earlier analysis of some 600 of the donors reported about 300 Gb of sequence data and 100 million to 120 million unique TCR beta sequences obtained from roughly 170 million T cells. Approximately 310 gigabases of sequencing data and tens of millions of unique TCR sequences were included in an early release covering about 700 HLA-typed donors. Of the 300 to 500 genotyped donors, 75% to 85% were placed in the genetic ancestry cluster associated with self-reported Caucasian donors. The study aimed to test whether cataloging public T cell receptors could reveal signatures of past pathogen exposure. The study profiled the T cell repertoires of more than 500 subjects by immunosequencing and related them to cytomegalovirus serostatus. In addition to the first cohort of approximately 650 subjects, a separate validation cohort of approximately 110 different subjects was used. High-throughput TCR immunosequencing, statistical association of individual TCRs with disease status, and machine learning were combined to predict cytomegalovirus infection status. To study patterns of TCR occurrence, a later analysis re-analyzed previously published TCR beta repertoires from 666 donors and added high-resolution HLA genotyping. Rather than using new phenotypic data, the later analysis identified candidate immune exposures from TCR beta sequences and from how often those sequences occurred across donors. To decide whether each TCR beta V gene segment behaved as functional or pseudogenic, an earlier analysis of some 600 of the donors relied on high-throughput TCR beta sequencing. Donor age, sex, ethnicity and CMV serostatus were compiled alongside the repertoire data. A later genetic analysis took genome-wide SNP genotypes for about 60% of the roughly 670 donors and used that subset as a discovery cohort. Every discovery cohort repertoire had been produced on one sequencing platform. HLA typing included class I and class II loci at four-digit resolution. The number of typed donors differed by locus: about 629-640 for A, B, C, DRB1 and DQB1; about 520 for DQA1; fewer than 610 for DPA1; and approximately 450 for DPB1. A few DR-DQ haplotypes were treated as single units for association and clustering because of strong linkage in the cohort. Across 300 to 400 genotyped donors of the cohort, an average of roughly 250,000 unique TCR beta nucleotide sequences per donor were sequenced, and 15% to 20% of those sequences were non-productive.

The junction carries 15 bases between V and J, which are trimmed by 5 bases and 3 bases respectively. The germline V gene provides CDR1 MNHNS and CDR2 SASEGT. The CDR3 contains 15 residues, cysteine and phenylalanine counted. Only the CDR3 part of the read is kept: 45 bases, read in frame from the first base. What the research found in general, with its limitations: A later analysis associated roughly 17,000 TCR beta sequences with specific HLA alleles at a false discovery rate of 0.05. Because counts were too low, roughly 16 rarely observed V segments, including chromosome 9 orphons, were left out of the earlier analysis of approximately 580 of the donors. Broadly in line with IMGT annotations, most TCR beta V segments showed up in productive rearrangements about 87% or about 30% of the time in an earlier analysis of a few hundred of the donors. The presence/absence analyses assumed that sequencing depth was roughly uniform across donors, and that assumption may not be true. A total of 150 to 200 TCR beta chains were listed by the study as associated with cytomegalovirus. In a later analysis, most CMV-associated TCR beta chains were found to appear HLA-restricted, with HLA associations seemingly driven largely by CMV exposure. Some IMGT-functional V segments, including TRBV6-2 and TRBV6-3, could not be told apart with the 87-base-pair reads, so those segments were excluded. Immune exposure information for the cohort was limited to CMV serostatus. A later genetic analysis associated a missense DCLRE1C variant with V-gene and J-gene trimming of TCR beta chains, and an independent cohort replicated the association. When HLA alleles, especially DR and DQ, strongly co-occurred, TCR associations were difficult to assign to individual alleles. A further reported finding was that TCR beta sequences accurately predicted the HLA-A and HLA-B alleles for most subjects in the first cohort. Most TCR sequences were seen in very few donors, while some public TCRs were found in many individuals. In this cohort, only TCR beta chains were sequenced, and detectable features were limited by the absence of alpha or paired-chain data. The classifier was reported to diagnose cytomegalovirus status with high specificity and sensitivity in both the original cohort and the validation cohort. Because HLA typing was unavailable for some donors at each locus, only the typed subset was used in association tests. In a later genetic analysis, fewer N-insertions in productive TCRs were reported among donors in an Asian-associated ancestry cluster than the roughly 700-donor mean. A cluster of highly shared sequence variants was judged likely to represent a technical artifact of the sequencing pipeline. It was suggested by the authors that the approach could potentially be generalized to other disease states and immunological phenotypes. According to a later analysis, TCR association rates differed among HLA loci, with DRB1 alleles showing the most associated TCRs and HLA-C alleles showing the fewest. A few of the identified cytomegalovirus-associated TCR beta chains were confirmed in vitro to be specific for cytomegalovirus antigens. In a later analysis, HLA-associated TCR beta chains were found to be more clonally expanded and to have lower generation probabilities than equally common non-associated chains. Several of the top co-occurrence clusters appeared to be linked to parvovirus B19, influenza, CMV and Epstein-Barr virus, according to a later analysis. Linkage disequilibrium might explain the correlated functional status among segregating V segments, but an unknown experimental factor could not be excluded.

The library was made by the immunoSEQ multiplex PCR assay. The multiplex PCR relied on a mix of 60 forward primers for TCR Vbeta segments and 13 reverse primers for TCR Jbeta segments. The CDR3 region of rearranged TCR beta genes was amplified from genomic DNA by a multiplex PCR assay. The Illumina HiSeq System was used to sequence the amplified TCR beta libraries as 87-base-pair reads. The original methods were these. A later analysis counted tens of millions of unique TCR beta chains across the 500 to 850 repertoires, and roughly 9.9 million of these chains were shared by at least two donors. To remove PCR and sequencing errors, raw reads were error-corrected and collapsed into unique sequences using a nearest-neighbor algorithm that merged closely related sequences. CDR3 sequences were aligned to IMGT reference sequences to assign V, D and J gene segments. Each retained sequence needed at least a six-nucleotide match to both a V gene segment and a J gene segment. A rearrangement was called productive if the CDR3 had no stop codons and remained in frame with V and J, and every other rearrangement was called non-productive. Following IMGT convention, CDR3 was defined as the stretch from the second conserved V-encoded cysteine to the conserved J-encoded phenylalanine. The earlier analysis of roughly 590 of the donors excluded sequences that lacked an unambiguous match to a single V gene segment. An earlier analysis of about 600 of the donors called V segments functional above 56.7% productive rearrangements and segregating when the between-donor standard deviation exceeded 5%. A statistical classification framework was built for diagnosing cytomegalovirus status from the catalog of TCR beta chain sequences. In a later analysis, TCR nucleotide sequences were compared against IMGT/GENE-DB human TR gene sequences so that V and J genes could be assigned. The TCRdist pipeline was used in a later analysis to assign CDR3 sequences and most-parsimonious VDJ recombination scenarios. In a later analysis, every TCR beta chain was defined by the combination of its CDR3 amino acid sequence and its V-gene family, and reads without a unique V-gene family were dropped. As a way to deal with suspected cross-contamination and a sequencing artifact, a later analysis dropped 450 to 600 nucleotide sequences that were highly shared and had low generation probability. In a later analysis, a clonal expansion index for each public chain was calculated from normalized within-repertoire ranks of inferred template counts. A later analysis computed generation probabilities with a VDJ recombination model fitted to out-of-frame rearrangements, and checked the results against IGoR. In a later analysis, hypergeometric tests were used to score TCR-TCR, TCR-HLA and TCR-CMV co-occurrence, with a repertoire-size bias correction applied to TCR pairs. False discovery rates were estimated in a later analysis by permuting HLA or CMV assignments 20 times. In a later analysis, co-occurring TCRs were grouped using DBSCAN, with TCRdist sequence similarity added in when clustering inside HLA-allele-positive subsets. Co-occurrence clustering excluded repertoires with fewer than 30,000 or more than 120,000 public chains, plus five with anomalous nucleotide sharing. Imported from immuneACCESS, the table was reduced by TCRdb to in-frame sequences with V and J called. These copies leave out some clones; in studies compared against another copy, an unresolved V gene accounts for under half, and the cause of the remainder is not known. The D gene and trimming were derived from the DNA, and the V and J assignments and clone size from that table. The sample table shows tens of thousands of clones, and around 69% are seen once. The ten largest account for less than 4% of the sample.

As to this clone: What antigen it recognizes has not been identified. No quality values exist for individual bases; no much larger clone is one base distant.

The cohort consisted of approximately 670 healthy bone marrow donors. All cohort members were sampled while nominally healthy, although unrecorded immune exposures were likely present. The donor tested CMV seronegative and was one of the 352 seronegative cohort members. A peripheral blood sample was collected from each donor, and TCR beta sequencing was performed on peripheral blood mononuclear cells. Genomic DNA was extracted from the blood cell samples with the Qiagen DNeasy Blood Extraction Kit. The sequence is built from TRBV6-1 and TRBJ2-3; tentative D gene TRBD1, with 6 bases matching. The specimen sequenced was PBMCs. The clonotype originates from a woman in her twenties or thirties in good health and CMV-seronegative. The DNA reads as follows: TGTGCCAGCAGTCACCTAAGGACAGATACAGATACGCAGTATTTT. Its protein is CASSHLRTDTDTQYF.